This T cell receptor beta chain was found in a study of Graves' ophthalmopathy and Graves' hyperthyroidism. General study findings and limits: In separating ophthalmopathy from stable hyperthyroidism, a 13-signature model achieved nearly 90% sensitivity and 81.08% specificity. Most thyroid-expanded clonotypes exceeding 0.001 frequency were also found in blood. Ophthalmopathy progression predictions by the model showed 72.22% specificity and approximately 71% sensitivity.

In the case of this clonotype: Its antigen remains unknown.

Amplified TCR beta CDR3 regions were obtained using RNA transcripts as template. Second-round multiplex PCR followed a first-round RT-PCR using HTBI primers. One entry per CDR3 protein, called by TCRdb with MiXCR from the multiplex PCR reads. This sample has almost 750,000 distinct CDR3 sequences; 40% occur once, and the top ten carry 44%. CDR1 and CDR2 (germline): SEHNR, FQNEAQ (reference sequence). Unmatched junction bases numbered 4, after V lost 4 bases and J lost 4 bases. This CDR3 has 14 amino acids. V is TRBV7-9 and J is TRBJ2-5; 9 bases are a match to TRBD2. This sequence originates from an adult man with Graves' ophthalmopathy. The sample taken for sequencing was peripheral blood. CDR3 coding DNA: TGTGCCAGCAGCTCTAGCGGGGCCCCAGAGACCCAGTACTTC. It yields the protein CASSSSGAPETQYF.